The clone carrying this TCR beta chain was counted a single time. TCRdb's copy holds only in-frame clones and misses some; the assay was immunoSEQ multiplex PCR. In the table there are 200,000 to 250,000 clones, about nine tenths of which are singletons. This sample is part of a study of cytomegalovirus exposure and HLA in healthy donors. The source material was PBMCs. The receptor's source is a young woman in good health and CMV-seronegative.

For the CDR3, the DNA is TGTGCCAGCAGCTTAGGGCGGGTTTCCTACGAGCAGTACTTC. Encoded protein: CASSLGRVSYEQYF. The genes are TRBV7-8 and TRBJ2-7; weak D call: TRBD2 (5 bases). Trimming took 1 base from V and 1 from J, leaving 8 bases between them. The germline gives CDR1 SGHVS, CDR2 FQNEAQ. This CDR3 comprises 14 residues.